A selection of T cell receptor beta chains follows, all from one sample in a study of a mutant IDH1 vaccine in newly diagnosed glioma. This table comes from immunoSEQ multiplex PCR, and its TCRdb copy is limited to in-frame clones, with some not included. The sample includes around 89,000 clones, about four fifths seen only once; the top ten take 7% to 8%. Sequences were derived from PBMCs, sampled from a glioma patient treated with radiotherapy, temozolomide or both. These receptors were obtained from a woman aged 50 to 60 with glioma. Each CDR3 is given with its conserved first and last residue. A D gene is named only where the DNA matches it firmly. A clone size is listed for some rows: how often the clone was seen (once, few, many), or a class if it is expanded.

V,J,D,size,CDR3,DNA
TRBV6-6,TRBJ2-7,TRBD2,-,CATRLAGYYEQYF,TGTGCCACCCGACTAGCGGGGTACTACGAGCAGTACTTC
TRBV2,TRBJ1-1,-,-,CASSEARQSTEAFF,TGTGCCAGCAGTGAAGCCAGACAGAGCACTGAAGCTTTCTTT
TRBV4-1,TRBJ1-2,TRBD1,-,CASSLTGVDYGYTF,TGCGCCAGCAGCCTGACAGGGGTCGACTATGGCTACACCTTC
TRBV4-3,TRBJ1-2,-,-,CASSLAGGGAAF,TGCGCCAGCAGCCTTGCGGGGGGCGGGGCGGCCTTC
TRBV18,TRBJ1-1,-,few,CASSPKRGGTEAFF,TGTGCCAGCTCACCCAAAAGGGGTGGAACTGAAGCTTTCTTT
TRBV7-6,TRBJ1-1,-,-,CASSLSYRKASGDTEAFF,TGTGCCAGCAGCTTAAGCTACCGCAAGGCGTCGGGGGACACTGAAGCTTTCTTT
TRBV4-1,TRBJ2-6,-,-,CASSQVVARAGANVLTF,TGCGCCAGCAGCCAAGTCGTAGCAAGGGCTGGGGCCAACGTCCTGACTTTC
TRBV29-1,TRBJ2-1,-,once,CSVGKGDGSYNEQFF,TGCAGCGTTGGAAAGGGGGACGGGTCCTACAATGAGCAGTTCTTC
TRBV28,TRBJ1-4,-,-,CATSWGAELKLFF,TGTGCCACCTCATGGGGGGCCGAATTAAAACTGTTTTTT
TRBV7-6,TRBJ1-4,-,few,CASSLSTGTNEKLFF,TGTGCCAGCAGCTTAAGTACGGGAACTAATGAAAAACTGTTTTTT
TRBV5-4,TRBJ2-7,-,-,CASSSPGAVRHEQYF,TGTGCCAGCAGCTCGCCGGGGGCGGTACGCCACGAGCAGTACTTC
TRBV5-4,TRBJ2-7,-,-,CASSSALRGEKYF,TGTGCCAGCAGCTCGGCCCTCCGGGGTGAGAAGTACTTC
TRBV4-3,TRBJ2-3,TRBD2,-,CASSQDRGTSNTQYF,TGCGCCAGCAGCCAAGATAGGGGGACTAGCAACACGCAGTATTTT
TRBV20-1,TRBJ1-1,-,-,CSARAKGEAFF,TGCAGTGCTAGGGCTAAGGGTGAAGCTTTCTTT